The 11 T cell receptor beta chains below were found in one sample sequenced in a study of vaccination effects on CD4 cells after COVID-19. TCRdb's table, derived via immunoSEQ multiplex PCR, lists solely in-frame clones and lacks some. The top ten clones hold around 6.5% of a sample with more than 20,000 clones, 75% to 80% of them seen once. Viral peptide pools were used in the ViraFEST assay to expand antigen-specific CD4+ T cells, and sequencing came afterward. Upon completion of 10 days in culture, CD4+ T cells were isolated. Either the BNT162b2 or mRNA-1273 vaccine was given to participants in two doses. These receptors' targets are unknown. Source: CD4+ T cells from PBMCs cultured with SARS-CoV-2 spike peptides, taken after COVID-19 vaccination. The receptor set was obtained from a human donor who received a COVID-19 vaccine. Some clones in this sample may be carry-over from other donors' samples.

This clone was recorded a few times. This chain connects TRBV30 to TRBJ1-6; a possible D gene is TRBD1 (5 bases). Looked up from germline, CDR1 is GTSNPN and CDR2 is SVGIG (reference sequence). CDR3 length: 17 amino acids. V lost 2 bases, J lost 7 bases, and 21 bases lay in between. CDR3 region: CAWSWDSTPLENSPLHF. CDR3 in DNA: TGTGCCTGGAGTTGGGACTCAACCCCACTCGAGAATTCACCCCTCCACTTT.

This chain links TRBV3-1 (or the pseudogene TRBV3-2) with TRBJ2-7; the match to TRBD2 covers 8 bases. This CDR3 comprises 14 residues. Germline trimming cut 5 bases from V and 7 bases from J; bases unmatched to any gene: 10. CDR1 and CDR2 (germline): LGHDT, YNNKEL (reference sequence). In DNA, the CDR3 is TGTGCCAGCAGCGACCCGGGGGGGGGTGAGGAGCAGTACGTC. Translating it yields CASSDPGGGEEQYV.

The gene calls are TRBV5-3 and TRBJ1-2; 9 bases match TRBD1. TRBV5-3 is treated as an ORF (open reading frame) with a function not yet certain. J was trimmed by 8 bases and V by 2 bases; bases with no gene match: 4. This CDR3 comprises 13 residues. The CDR3 protein is CARSLSDRGGYTF. CDR3 sequence (DNA): TGTGCCAGAAGCTTATCGGACAGGGGAGGCTACACCTTC.

The rearrangement uses TRBV20-1 and TRBJ2-2; no definite D call. The CDR3 runs to 13 residues. Germline V gene data show CDR1 as DFQATT and CDR2 as SNEGSKA (reference sequence). V was shortened by 3 bases and J by 6 bases, with 11 bases between the two germline ends. The CDR3 loop is CSASGQSAGELFF. CDR3 coding DNA: TGCAGTGCTAGTGGGCAGTCGGCCGGGGAGCTGTTTTTT.

This chain connects TRBV24-1 to TRBJ2-5, with 9 nucleotides matching TRBD1. The trim removed 5 bases at V and 4 bases at J, leaving 7 bases unmatched. The CDR3 runs to 15 residues. The germline V gene has CDR1 KGHDR and CDR2 SFDVKD. In DNA, the CDR3 is TGTGCCACCAGTGTACTGGGACAGGGCGGAGAGACCCAGTACTTC. As protein: CATSVLGQGGETQYF.

This clone was recorded a few times. The CDR3 protein is CASRGQPFSYEQYV. CDR3 in DNA: TGTGCCAGCAGGGGACAGCCATTCTCCTACGAGCAGTACGTC. This rearrangement joins TRBV2 to TRBJ2-7; 7 bases match TRBD1. V was pared by 6 bases and J by 0 bases, with 5 bases of the junction left unmatched. The CDR3 spans 14 residues. Germline V gene data show CDR1 as SNHLY and CDR2 as FYNNEI.

This clone showed up just a few times. The chain couples TRBV2 to TRBJ2-6; either TRBD1 or TRBD2 may fit D (5 bases each). The CDR3 length is 15 residues. CDR1 is SNHLY and CDR2 is FYNNEI in the germline V gene. Trimming took off 8 bases at V and 0 bases at J, with 11 bases between the two ends. The CDR3 here is CASGDGSSGANVLTF. The CDR3 region has the DNA TGTGCCAGCGGGGACGGAAGCTCTGGGGCCAACGTCCTGACTTTC.

The chain combines TRBV7-8 with TRBJ2-1; weak D call: TRBD1 (6 bases). CDR3 length: 15 amino acids. CDR1 is SGHVS, CDR2 FQNEAQ, per germline. Trimming removed 6 bases at V and 5 bases at J, with 17 bases between. CDR3 coding DNA: TGTGCCAGCAGGACGGCGTGGGGGCCCCACAATGAGCAGTTCTTC. Translating it yields CASRTAWGPHNEQFF. The full variable domain, rest sourced from reference TRBV7-8 and TRBJ2-1, is GAGVSQSPRYKVAKRGQDVALRCDPISGHVSLFWYQQALGQGPEFLTYFQNEAQLDKSGLPSDRFFAERPEGSVSTLKIQRTQQEDSAVYLCASRTAWGPHNEQFFGPGTRLTVL.

The J gene is TRBJ1-6, the V gene TRBV18; 7 bases match TRBD1. Per germline, CDR1 KGHSH and CDR2 LQKENI. The CDR3 spans 13 residues. Trimming took 5 bases from V and 10 from J; bases not matched to a gene: 5. DNA for the CDR3: TGTGCCAGCTCAAAGGACAGGCACTCACCCCTCCACTTT. It codes for CASSKDRHSPLHF.

As regards this clone: Other DNA sequences in the sample encode the same CDR3. The CDR3 loop is CASSLGGQGNTEAFF. CDR3 bases: TGTGCCAGCAGCTTGGGAGGACAGGGGAACACTGAAGCTTTCTTT. The chain links TRBV5-6 to TRBJ1-1, with 8 bases fitting TRBD1. The J segment lost 1 base and the V segment lost 0 bases, leaving 2 bases of the junction unmatched. CDR3 length: 15 amino acids. The germline V gene encodes CDR1 SGHDT and CDR2 YYEEEE.

The CDR3 protein is CASRTGTTGRSTGELFF. The CDR3 region has the DNA TGCGCCAGCAGAACCGGGACTACCGGAAGAAGCACCGGGGAGCTGTTTTTT. The rearrangement uses TRBV10-2 and TRBJ2-2; 7 bases fit TRBD2. Germline CDR1 and CDR2: WSHSY and SAAADI. The CDR3 is made up of 17 amino acids. The V gene end was trimmed by 6 bases and the J gene end by 4 bases; junction bases not matched to a gene: 14.